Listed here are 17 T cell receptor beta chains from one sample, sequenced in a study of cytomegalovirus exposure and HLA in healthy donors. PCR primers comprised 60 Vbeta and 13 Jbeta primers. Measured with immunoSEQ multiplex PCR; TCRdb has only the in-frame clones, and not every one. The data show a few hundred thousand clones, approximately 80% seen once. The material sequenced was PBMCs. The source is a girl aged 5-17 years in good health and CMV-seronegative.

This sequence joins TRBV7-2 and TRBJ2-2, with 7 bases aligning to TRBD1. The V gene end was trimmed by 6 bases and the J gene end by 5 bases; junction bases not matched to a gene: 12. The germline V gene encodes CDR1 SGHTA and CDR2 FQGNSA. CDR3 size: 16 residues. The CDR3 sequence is CASRPLTGSITGELFF. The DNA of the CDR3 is TGTGCCAGCAGACCTTTGACAGGGAGTATTACCGGGGAGCTGTTTTTT.

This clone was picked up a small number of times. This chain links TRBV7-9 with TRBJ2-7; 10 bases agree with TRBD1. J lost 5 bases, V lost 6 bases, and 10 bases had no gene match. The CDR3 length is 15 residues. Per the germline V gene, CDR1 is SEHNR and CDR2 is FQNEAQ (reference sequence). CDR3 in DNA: TGTGCCAGCAGTCGCACCGGGACAGGGGAGCACGAGCAGTACTTC. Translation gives CASSRTGTGEHEQYF.

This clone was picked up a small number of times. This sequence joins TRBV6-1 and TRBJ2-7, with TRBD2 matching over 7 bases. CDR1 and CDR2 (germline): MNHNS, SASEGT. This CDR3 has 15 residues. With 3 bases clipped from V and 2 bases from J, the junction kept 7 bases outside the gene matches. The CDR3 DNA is TGTGCCAGCAGTGAGAGCGGGAACAATCCCTACGAGCAGTACTTC. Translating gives CASSESGNNPYEQYF.

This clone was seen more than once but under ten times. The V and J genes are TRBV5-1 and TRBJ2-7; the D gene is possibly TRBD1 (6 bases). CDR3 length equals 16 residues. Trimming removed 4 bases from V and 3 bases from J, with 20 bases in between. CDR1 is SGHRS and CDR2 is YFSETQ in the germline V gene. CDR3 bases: TGCGCCAGCAGCGGGGGCCTAAACTCCCTCCTCTACGAGCAGTACTTC. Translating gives CASSGGLNSLLYEQYF.

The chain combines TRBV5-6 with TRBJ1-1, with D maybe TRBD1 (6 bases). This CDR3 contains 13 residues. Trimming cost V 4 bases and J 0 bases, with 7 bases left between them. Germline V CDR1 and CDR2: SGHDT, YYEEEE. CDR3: CASSGGMNTEAFF. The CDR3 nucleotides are TGTGCCAGCAGCGGGGGCATGAACACTGAAGCTTTCTTT.

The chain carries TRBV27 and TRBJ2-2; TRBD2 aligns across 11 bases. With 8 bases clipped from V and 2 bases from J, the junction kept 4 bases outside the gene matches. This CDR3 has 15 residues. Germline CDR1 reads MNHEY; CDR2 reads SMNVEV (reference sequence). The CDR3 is CASSGLAANTGELFF. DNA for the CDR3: TGTGCCAGCTCGGGACTAGCGGCAAACACCGGGGAGCTGTTTTTT.

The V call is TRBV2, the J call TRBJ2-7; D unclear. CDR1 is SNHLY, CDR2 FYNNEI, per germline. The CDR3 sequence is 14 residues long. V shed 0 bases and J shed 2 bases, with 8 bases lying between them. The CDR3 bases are TGTGCCAGCAGTGAAGCGTTACAGACCTACGAGCAGTACTTC. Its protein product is CASSEALQTYEQYF.

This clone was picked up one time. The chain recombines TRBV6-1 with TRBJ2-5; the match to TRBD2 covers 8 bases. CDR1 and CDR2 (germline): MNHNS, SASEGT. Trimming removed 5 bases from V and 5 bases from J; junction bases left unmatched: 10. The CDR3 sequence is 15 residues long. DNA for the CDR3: TGTGCCAGCAGTTTCAACGGGGGGGCCAGGGAGACCCAGTACTTC. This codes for CASSFNGGARETQYF.

The CDR3 protein is CASSPRLAGVYEQYF. Written as DNA, the CDR3 is TGTGCCAGCAGCCCCAGACTAGCGGGGGTCTACGAGCAGTACTTC. The chain recombines TRBV5-6 with TRBJ2-7; 12 bases line up with TRBD2. J gave up 3 bases and V 4 bases, and 5 bases lay outside the gene matches. Germline-derived CDR1 and CDR2 are SGHDT and YYEEEE. The length of the CDR3 is 15 residues.

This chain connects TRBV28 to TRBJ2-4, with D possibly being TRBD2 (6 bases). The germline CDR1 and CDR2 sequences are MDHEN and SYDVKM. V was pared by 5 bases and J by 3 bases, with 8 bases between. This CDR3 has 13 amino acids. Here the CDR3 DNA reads TGTGCCAGCAGTGGGGGGAGCAAAAACATTCAGTACTTC. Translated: CASSGGSKNIQYF. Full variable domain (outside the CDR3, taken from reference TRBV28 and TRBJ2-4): DVKVTQSSRYLVKRTGEKVFLECVQDMDHENMFWYRQDPGLGLRLIYFSYDVKMKEKGDIPEGYSVSREKKERFSLILESASTNQTSMYLCASSGGSKNIQYFGAGTRLSVL.

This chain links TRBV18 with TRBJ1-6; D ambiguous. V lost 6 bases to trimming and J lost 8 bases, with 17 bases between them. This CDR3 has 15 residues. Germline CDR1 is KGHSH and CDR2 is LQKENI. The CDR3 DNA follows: TGTGCCAGCTCTCCTGTTGGAGGGAGGGATTCACCCCTCCACTTT. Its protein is CASSPVGGRDSPLHF. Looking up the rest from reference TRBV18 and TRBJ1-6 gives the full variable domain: NAGVMQNPRHLVRRRGQEARLRCSPMKGHSHVYWYRQLPEEGLKFMVYLQKENIIDESGMPKERFSAEFPKEGPSILRIQQVVRGDSAAYFCASSPVGGRDSPLHFGNGTRLTVT.

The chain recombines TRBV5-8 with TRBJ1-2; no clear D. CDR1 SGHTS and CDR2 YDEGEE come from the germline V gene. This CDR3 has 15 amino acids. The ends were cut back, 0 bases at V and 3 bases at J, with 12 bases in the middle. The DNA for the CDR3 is TGTGCCAGCAGCTTGGATACAGCCCCCCACTATGGCTACACCTTC. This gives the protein CASSLDTAPHYGYTF.

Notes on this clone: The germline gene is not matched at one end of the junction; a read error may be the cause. The DNA of the CDR3 is TGTGCCAGCAGTACCTGGACAGGGAGCTCCTACAATGAGCAGCTCTTC. It translates to CASSTWTGSSYNEQLF. This chain joins TRBV2 and TRBJ2-1, with 8 bases fitting TRBD1. CDR1 SNHLY and CDR2 FYNNEI come from the germline V gene. The CDR3 loop spans 16 amino acids.

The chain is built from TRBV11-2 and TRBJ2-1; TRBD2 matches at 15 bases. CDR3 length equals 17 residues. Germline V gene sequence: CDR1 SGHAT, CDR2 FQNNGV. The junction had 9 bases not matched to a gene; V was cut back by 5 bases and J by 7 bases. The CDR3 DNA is TGTGCCAGCAGCCCGCTATGGACTAGCGGGAGGGCTAATGAGCAGTTCTTC. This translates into CASSPLWTSGRANEQFF. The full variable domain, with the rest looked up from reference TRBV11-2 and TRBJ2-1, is EAGVAQSPRYKIIEKRQSVAFWCNPISGHATLYWYQQILGQGPKLLIQFQNNGVVDDSQLPKDRFSAERLKGVDSTLKIQPAKLEDSAVYLCASSPLWTSGRANEQFFGPGTRLTVL.

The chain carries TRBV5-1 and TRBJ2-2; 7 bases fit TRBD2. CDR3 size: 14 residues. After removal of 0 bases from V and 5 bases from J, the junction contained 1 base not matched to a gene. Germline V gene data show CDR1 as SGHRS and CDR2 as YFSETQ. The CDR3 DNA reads TGCGCCAGCAGCTTGGATAGCGGGACCGGGGAGCTGTTTTTT. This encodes CASSLDSGTGELFF.

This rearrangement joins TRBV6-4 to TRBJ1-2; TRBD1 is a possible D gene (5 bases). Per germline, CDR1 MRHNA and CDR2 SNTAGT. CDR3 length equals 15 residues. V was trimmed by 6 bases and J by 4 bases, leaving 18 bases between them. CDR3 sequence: CASSPGLWTAYGYTF. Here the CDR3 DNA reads TGTGCCAGCAGCCCGGGACTTTGGACCGCCTATGGCTACACCTTC.

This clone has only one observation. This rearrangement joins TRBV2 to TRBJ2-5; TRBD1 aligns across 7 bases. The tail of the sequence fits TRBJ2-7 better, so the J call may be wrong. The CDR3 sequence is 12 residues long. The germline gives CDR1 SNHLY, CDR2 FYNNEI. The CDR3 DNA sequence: TGTGCCAGCCGACAGGGCGATTACGAGCAGTACTTC. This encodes CASRQGDYEQYF.